This TCR beta chain was recovered during a study of control samples from healthy donors and cancer patients. The germline V and J ends were trimmed by 4 bases and 6 bases, with 16 bases remaining between them. The CDR3 totals 15 residues. Germline V gives CDR1 MNHEY, CDR2 SVGEGT. Repertoires were generated with immunoSEQ multiplex PCR, while TCRdb's copy carries only in-frame clones and drops some. The table has roughly 130,000 clones, over 75% seen once. The origin of this receptor is a man aged 18-30 years in good health. Specimen: blood. The chain recombines TRBV6-2 or TRBV6-3 with TRBJ2-1; D gene ambiguous. The CDR3 loop reads CASSFDQSSLNEQFF. The DNA for the CDR3 is TGTGCCAGCAGTTTTGACCAATCCTCCCTCAATGAGCAGTTCTTC.